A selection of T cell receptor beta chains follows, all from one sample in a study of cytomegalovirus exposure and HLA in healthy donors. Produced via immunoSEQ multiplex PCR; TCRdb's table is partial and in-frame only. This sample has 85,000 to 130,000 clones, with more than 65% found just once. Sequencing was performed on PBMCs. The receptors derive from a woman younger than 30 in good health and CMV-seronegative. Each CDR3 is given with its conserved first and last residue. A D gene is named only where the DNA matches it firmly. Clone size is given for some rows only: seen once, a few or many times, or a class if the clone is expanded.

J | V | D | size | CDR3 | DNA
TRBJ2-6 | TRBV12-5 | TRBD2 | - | CASATTSGSSSGANVLTF | TGTGCTAGTGCCACAACTAGCGGGAGTTCTTCTGGGGCCAACGTCCTGACTTTC
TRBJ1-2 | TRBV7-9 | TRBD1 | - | CASSLLGRQGPNYGYTF | TGTGCCAGCAGCTTATTAGGCCGACAGGGGCCCAACTATGGCTACACCTTC
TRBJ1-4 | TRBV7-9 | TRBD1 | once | CASSLRFRGHEKLFF | TGTGCCAGCAGCTTACGTTTTAGGGGGCATGAAAAACTGTTTTTT
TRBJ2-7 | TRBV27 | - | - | CASSPISSSDTGPYEQYF | TGTGCCAGCAGCCCTATATCTTCCAGCGATACCGGTCCCTACGAGCAGTACTTC
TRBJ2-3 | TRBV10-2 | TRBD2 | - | CASSDFGPRGGTQYF | TGCGCCAGCAGTGATTTTGGGCCCCGGGGGGGGACGCAGTATTTT
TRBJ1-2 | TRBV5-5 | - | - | CASSLLDSRGYTF | TGTGCCAGCAGCTTGTTGGACAGCAGGGGCTACACCTTC
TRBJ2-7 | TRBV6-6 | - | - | CAIRNSGSYEQYF | TGTGCCATCAGGAACTCCGGCTCCTACGAGCAGTACTTC
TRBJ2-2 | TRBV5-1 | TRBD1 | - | CASSYKDRATGELFF | TGCGCCAGCAGCTACAAAGACAGGGCCACCGGGGAGCTGTTTTTT
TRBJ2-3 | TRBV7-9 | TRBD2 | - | CASSFKLAGTTDTQYF | TGTGCCAGCAGCTTCAAACTAGCGGGGACGACAGATACGCAGTATTTT
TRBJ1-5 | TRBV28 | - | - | CAIRRSSNQPQHF | TGTGCCATACGTAGGAGTAGCAATCAGCCCCAGCATTTT
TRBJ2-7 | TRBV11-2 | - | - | CASSLDRSEQYF | TGTGCCAGCAGCCTAGACCGGTCCGAGCAGTACTTC
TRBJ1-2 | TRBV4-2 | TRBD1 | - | CASSPQGFWGYTF | TGTGCCAGCAGCCCACAGGGGTTTTGGGGCTACACCTTC
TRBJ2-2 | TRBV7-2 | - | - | CASSFRSPGLAGELFF | TGTGCCAGCAGCTTTCGGAGCCCAGGGCTCGCCGGGGAGCTGTTTTTT
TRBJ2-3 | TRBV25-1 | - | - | CASSEPGTDTQYF | TGTGCCAGCAGTGAACCCGGGACAGATACGCAGTATTTT
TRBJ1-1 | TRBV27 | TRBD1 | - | CASSLSAGQGLFF | TGTGCCAGCAGTTTATCCGCCGGACAGGGGCTCTTCTTT
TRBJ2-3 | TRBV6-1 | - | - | CASSHEGYTQYF | TGTGCCAGCAGCCATGAGGGCTATACGCAGTATTTT
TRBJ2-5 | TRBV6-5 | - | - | CASSGLLQETQYF | TGTGCCAGCAGTGGGCTTCTCCAAGAGACCCAGTACTTC
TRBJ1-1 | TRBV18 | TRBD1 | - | CASSPGTGAYMNTEAFF | TGTGCCAGCTCACCGGGGACAGGGGCGTACATGAACACTGAAGCTTTCTTT
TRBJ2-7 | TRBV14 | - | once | CASSQEKSRVTGYEQYF | TGTGCCAGCAGCCAAGAAAAAAGTCGGGTTACTGGCTACGAGCAGTACTTC
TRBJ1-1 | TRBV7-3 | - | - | CASSFAGIGTEAFF | TGTGCCAGCAGCTTCGCAGGGATTGGCACTGAAGCTTTCTTT
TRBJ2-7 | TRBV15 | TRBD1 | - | CATSSLTRTGGSYEQYF | TGTGCCACCAGCAGCCTCACTAGGACAGGAGGTTCTTACGAGCAGTACTTC
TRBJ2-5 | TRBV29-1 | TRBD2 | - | CSVDWSGRGETQYF | TGCAGCGTTGATTGGTCAGGGCGGGGGGAGACCCAGTACTTC
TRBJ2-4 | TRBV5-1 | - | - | CASSLVAGVGKNIQYF | TGCGCCAGCAGCTTGGTGGCAGGGGTTGGTAAAAACATTCAGTACTTC
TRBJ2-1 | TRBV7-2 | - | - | CASSLQGRTKNEQFF | TGTGCCAGCAGCTTACAGGGGCGTACGAAGAATGAGCAGTTCTTC
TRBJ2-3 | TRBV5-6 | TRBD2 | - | CASSSETSGAYTDTQYF | TGTGCCAGCAGCTCGGAGACTAGCGGGGCGTACACAGATACGCAGTATTTT
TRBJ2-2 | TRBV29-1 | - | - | CSVGRGANTGELFF | TGCAGCGTTGGCAGGGGAGCGAACACCGGGGAGCTGTTTTTT
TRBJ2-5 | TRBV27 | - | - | CASSFRPATKGETQYF | TGTGCCAGCAGTTTTCGGCCAGCCACCAAGGGGGAGACCCAGTACTTC
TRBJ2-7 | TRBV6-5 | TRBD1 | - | CASRRQGAGWEQYF | TGTGCCAGCAGAAGACAGGGGGCGGGGTGGGAGCAGTACTTC
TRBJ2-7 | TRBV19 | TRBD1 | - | CASSSNRGTLLGDSYEQYF | TGTGCCAGTAGTAGTAACAGGGGGACGCTGCTGGGAGACTCCTACGAGCAGTACTTC
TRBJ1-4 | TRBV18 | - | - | CASSPRGTQNEKLFF | TGTGCCAGCTCACCGAGGGGGACACAGAATGAAAAACTGTTTTTT
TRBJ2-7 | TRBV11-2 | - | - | CASSSRLAGSYEQYF | TGTGCCAGCAGCTCCCGCTTAGCTGGCTCCTACGAGCAGTACTTC
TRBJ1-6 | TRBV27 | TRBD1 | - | CASIPRGASPLHF | TGTGCCAGCATTCCCAGGGGGGCTTCACCCCTCCACTTT
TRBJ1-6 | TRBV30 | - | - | CAWDNNSPLHF | TGTGCCTGGGACAATAATTCACCCCTCCACTTT
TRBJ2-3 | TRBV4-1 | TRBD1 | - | CASSQIGQGDTQYF | TGCGCCAGCAGCCAAATCGGACAGGGGGATACGCAGTATTTT
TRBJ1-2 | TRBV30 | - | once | CAWRDVSGVGYTF | TGTGCCTGGAGAGACGTCTCCGGGGTGGGCTACACCTTC
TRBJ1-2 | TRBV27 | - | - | CASSLTGPNYGYTF | TGTGCCAGCAGTTTAACAGGCCCTAACTATGGCTACACCTTC
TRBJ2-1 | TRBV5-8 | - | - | CASSISRSFSGEQFF | TGTGCCAGCAGCATCTCCCGGTCATTTTCGGGGGAGCAGTTCTTC
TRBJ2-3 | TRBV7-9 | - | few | CASSPPNSPGAQYF | TGTGCCAGCAGCCCACCTAATAGCCCGGGAGCCCAGTATTTT
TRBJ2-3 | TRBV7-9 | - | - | CASNSRQTSTDTQYF | TGTGCCAGCAACAGCCGACAGACTAGCACAGATACGCAGTATTTT
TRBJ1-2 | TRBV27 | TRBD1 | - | CASSFRQGGNYGYTF | TGTGCCAGCAGTTTTCGACAGGGTGGGAACTATGGCTACACCTTC
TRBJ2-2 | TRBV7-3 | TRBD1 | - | CASSLTARGTGELFF | TGTGCCAGCAGCTTAACGGCCAGGGGGACCGGGGAGCTGTTTTTT
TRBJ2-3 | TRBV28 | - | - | CASSSTDTQYF | TGTGCCAGCAGTTCGACAGATACGCAGTATTTT
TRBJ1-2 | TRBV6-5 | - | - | CASSLPGTYGYTF | TGTGCCAGCAGTTTGCCAGGGACTTATGGCTACACCTTC
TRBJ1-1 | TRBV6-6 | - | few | CASSSRENTEAFF | TGTGCCAGCAGTTCACGAGAAAACACTGAAGCTTTCTTT
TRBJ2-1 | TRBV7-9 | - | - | CASSLGGSEQFF | TGTGCCAGCAGCTTAGGTGGGAGCGAGCAGTTCTTC
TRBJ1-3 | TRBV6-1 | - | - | CASNSRDYSGNTIYF | TGTGCCAGCAATAGCAGGGACTACTCTGGAAACACCATATATTTT
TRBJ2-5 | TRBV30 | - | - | CAWGAAQGTQYF | TGTGCCTGGGGGGCGGCCCAGGGGACCCAGTACTTC
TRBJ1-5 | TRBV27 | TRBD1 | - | CASSLGAGQGYQPQHF | TGTGCCAGCAGTTTAGGCGCGGGACAGGGGTATCAGCCCCAGCATTTT
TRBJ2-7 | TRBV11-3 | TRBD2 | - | CASSLGLAGDSEQYF | TGTGCCAGCAGCTTAGGACTAGCGGGAGACTCCGAGCAGTACTTC
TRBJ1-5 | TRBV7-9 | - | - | CASSGEGEPQHF | TGTGCCAGCAGCGGTGAGGGGGAGCCCCAGCATTTT